This TCR beta chain was documented in a study of type 1 regulatory T cells. The V and J ends lost 3 bases and 4 bases, in that order; junction bases with no gene match: 7. The CDR3 length is 18 residues. This clonotype was counted a single time. The target antigen is unknown. TCRdb re-called the reads with MiXCR, one entry per CDR3 protein. Of roughly 67,000 distinct CDR3 sequences listed, roughly three fifths are singletons. The rearrangement uses TRBV12-3 or TRBV12-4 and TRBJ2-3; 16 bases line up with TRBD2. Specimen: cultured T cells, either the whole culture or a sorted T cell fraction (not recorded which). Regarding subset: Tr1-enriched cell product generated in vitro against host alloantigens. This TCR derives from a human donor in good health. The CDR3 nucleotides read TGTGCCAGCAGTTTTCTCCGGGGACTAGCGGGAGGGTCAGATACGCAGTATTTT. Residues: CASSFLRGLAGGSDTQYF.